These 2 T cell receptor beta chains originate from one sample sequenced in a study of radiation and T cells in renal cell carcinoma. Specified time point: baseline pretreatment blood. Stated treatment: 15 Gy SBRT to primary tumor, nephrectomy 4 weeks later. The protocol was immunoSEQ multiplex PCR, while the TCRdb copy is restricted to in-frame clones and leaves out a portion. The table has tens of thousands of clones, around 78% seen once. The specimen was blood, collected from a patient whose treatment included radiotherapy and nephrectomy. These receptors came from a man in his sixties with renal cell carcinoma.

This clone was detected once. The junction departs from the called germline gene at one end, perhaps through a read error. The chain combines TRBV27 with TRBJ2-7; D possibly corresponds to TRBD2 (6 bases). This CDR3 is built from 12 residues. Per the germline V gene, CDR1 is MNHEY and CDR2 is SMNVEV (reference sequence). The DNA of the CDR3 is TGTGCCAGCAGCTCCCTAAACGGGGGAAGGCACTTC. Translation: CASSSLNGGRHF.

The chain joins TRBV30 to TRBJ2-5; 11 positions agree with TRBD2. The CDR3 extends over 18 amino acids. Germline values: CDR1 GTSNPN, CDR2 SVGIG (reference sequence). The trim removed 0 bases at V and 1 base at J, leaving 10 bases unmatched. This CDR3 reads CAWSVGGALAGVQETQYF. The DNA for the CDR3 is TGTGCCTGGAGTGTTGGGGGGGCACTAGCGGGAGTCCAAGAGACCCAGTACTTC.